This T cell receptor (beta chain) was observed in a study of cytomegalovirus exposure and HLA in healthy donors. About this clone itself: Its cognate antigen is unknown.

General study findings and limits: A later analysis linked a missense DCLRE1C variant to TCR beta V- and J-gene trimming. In vitro experiments confirmed that three CMV-associated chains were specific for CMV antigens.

PCR employed 60 Vbeta and 13 Jbeta primers. The data were produced by immunoSEQ multiplex PCR, yet TCRdb's version contains in-frame clones alone and is incomplete. The sample's table shows around 97,000 clones. CDR1 and CDR2 from the germline V gene are SQVTM and ANQGSEA. The CDR3 covers 12 residues. Deletions cut 3 bases from V and 6 bases from J, with 11 bases between. This receptor was obtained from a man aged 40-55 years in good health and CMV-seronegative. The chain carries TRBV29-1 and TRBJ2-5; TRBD2 is a possible D gene (5 bases). The source material was PBMCs. For the CDR3, the DNA is TGCAGCGTTGAGGCACTAGGAAAGACCCAGTACTTC. This encodes CSVEALGKTQYF. Using reference TRBV29-1 and TRBJ2-5 for the parts outside the CDR3, the full variable domain is SAVISQKPSRDICQRGTSLTIQCQVDSQVTMMFWYRQQPGQSLTLIATANQGSEATYESGFVIDKFPISRPNLTFSTLTVSNMSPEDSSIYLCSVEALGKTQYFGPGTRLLVL.